This is a list of T cell receptor beta chains from one sample in a study of identical twins. TCRdb analysed the 5' RACE reads with MiXCR anew, one entry per CDR3 protein. The sample lists roughly 720,000 distinct CDR3 sequences, over 15% occurring once. The same data also went into a second study, on T cells expressing NK-cell markers.

The sequenced sample consisted of PBMCs. Receptors were obtained from a woman aged 18-29 years in good health. Both conserved end residues are trimmed from each CDR3. Each record gives: CDR3 protein, J gene, CDR3 length, V gene.

SASIGLVEQF | TRBJ2-1 | 10 | TRBV20-1
SARILAGTGELF | TRBJ2-2 | 12 | TRBV20-1
ASSTPGDTQY | TRBJ2-3 | 10 | TRBV12-3/TRBV12-4
SVVASYLETQY | TRBJ2-5 | 11 | TRBV29-1
ASGSLWGYT | TRBJ1-2 | 9 | TRBV12-3/TRBV12-4
ASSERGHEQF | TRBJ2-1 | 10 | TRBV6-1
SARESPRGRSEQY | TRBJ2-7 | 13 | TRBV20-1
ASSFYEGTGSREQY | TRBJ2-7 | 14 | TRBV7-2
SARDRRYGYT | TRBJ1-2 | 10 | TRBV20-1
ATSEPVSGGNPYEQY | TRBJ2-7 | 15 | TRBV15
SVAAAGALEQY | TRBJ2-7 | 11 | TRBV29-1
ASSPPPIAGGAGEY | TRBJ2-7 | 14 | TRBV7-2
ASTTSGEETQY | TRBJ2-5 | 11 | TRBV3-1
ASSQGLPGQEITDTQY | TRBJ2-3 | 16 | TRBV4-3
ASSFLRGVAAGNEQF | TRBJ2-1 | 15 | TRBV6-5
ASRSPGHPTQY | TRBJ2-3 | 11 | TRBV12-3/TRBV12-4
ASSLGFGRGPAYEQY | TRBJ2-7 | 15 | TRBV7-8
ASSPDWTAVSYGYT | TRBJ1-2 | 14 | TRBV9
SAILAGGPGSTDTQY | TRBJ2-3 | 15 | TRBV20-1
ASSLTGNGELF | TRBJ2-2 | 11 | TRBV12-3/TRBV12-4
ASSESGRPFYEQY | TRBJ2-7 | 13 | TRBV10-1
ASSQVGLRGNEQF | TRBJ2-1 | 13 | TRBV3-1
SARTSTWEQY | TRBJ2-7 | 10 | TRBV20-1
ASSLPRGWWGNQPQH | TRBJ1-5 | 15 | TRBV12-3/TRBV12-4
ASSTSGTGGYGYT | TRBJ1-2 | 13 | TRBV5-1
ASSAQESGANVLT | TRBJ2-6 | 13 | TRBV12-3/TRBV12-4
AIMGAESYEQY | TRBJ2-7 | 11 | TRBV10-3
ASSSRPYEYGYT | TRBJ1-2 | 12 | TRBV5-6
ASSPDTNTDTQY | TRBJ2-3 | 12 | TRBV11-2
ASSQVASGLYEQY | TRBJ2-7 | 13 | TRBV4-3
ASSLYSGSGEQY | TRBJ2-7 | 12 | TRBV27
ASSLWSISHNEQF | TRBJ2-1 | 13 | TRBV7-2
SAGTGTSPLH | TRBJ1-6 | 10 | TRBV20-1
ASSLPSRSSYNEQF | TRBJ2-1 | 14 | TRBV5-1
ASSLQSGYSYEQY | TRBJ2-7 | 13 | TRBV7-2
AISEGREKLF | TRBJ1-4 | 10 | TRBV10-3
ASRLEGPEAF | TRBJ1-1 | 10 | TRBV2
ASSYDSGVQY | TRBJ2-7 | 10 | TRBV6-5
ASSTGGGPTYEQY | TRBJ2-7 | 13 | TRBV7-9
ASGQDLPYEQY | TRBJ2-7 | 11 | TRBV12-3/TRBV12-4
ASSQDSAYYNEQF | TRBJ2-1 | 13 | TRBV3-1
ASSPLAQGPFTDTQY | TRBJ2-3 | 15 | TRBV7-9
ASSPGHRTDTQY | TRBJ2-3 | 12 | TRBV13
ASSGGQVWSNEAF | TRBJ1-1 | 13 | TRBV27
ASSYTSDEQY | TRBJ2-7 | 10 | TRBV6-5
ASRLLVWGEQF | TRBJ2-1 | 11 | TRBV12-3/TRBV12-4